The TCR beta chain described here comes from a study of cytomegalovirus exposure and HLA in healthy donors. Samples came from healthy bone marrow donors. The PCR ran on 60 Vbeta and 13 Jbeta primers. Sequencing was performed with immunoSEQ multiplex PCR; in TCRdb, only in-frame clones are kept and a portion is missing. This sample has 150,000 to 200,000 clones; over 75% occur once, and the top ten carry more than 4%. CDR3 length: 14 residues. CDR1 SGHNT and CDR2 YYREEE come from the germline V gene (reference sequence). Trimming took off 0 bases at V and 4 bases at J, with 10 bases between the two ends.

This TCR was recovered from a man aged 40-50 years in good health and CMV-seronegative. J is TRBJ1-1 and V is TRBV5-4; D gene uncertain. Sample: PBMCs. DNA for the CDR3: TGTGCCAGCAGCTTGGGGGCGAATCCCACTGAAGCTTTCTTT. Protein sequence: CASSLGANPTEAFF. Complete variable domain (other parts from reference TRBV5-4 and TRBJ1-1): ETGVTQSPTHLIKTRGQQVTLRCSSQSGHNTVSWYQQALGQGPQFIFQYYREEENGRGNFPPRFSGLQFPNYSSELNVNALELDDSALYLCASSLGANPTEAFFGQGTRLTVV.